This passage covers 7 T cell receptor beta chains from one sample sequenced in a study of cytotoxic CD8 clonotypes in ibrutinib-treated CLL. Clones were read by immunoSEQ multiplex PCR, and TCRdb kept only the in-frame ones, dropping some. Here the sample spans approximately 97,000 clones, approximately 71% being singletons. Sequences were derived from PBMCs, sampled after 24 months of ibrutinib treatment. The receptors originated from a human donor with chronic lymphocytic leukemia.

This clone was counted a few times. The chain joins TRBV5-8 to TRBJ2-1, with TRBD1 identical over 10 bases. CDR1 and CDR2 from the germline V gene are SGHTS and YDEGEE. CDR3 length: 13 amino acids. V dropped 4 bases and J dropped 7; count of bases not matched to a gene: 2. DNA of the CDR3: TGTGCCAGCAGCCGGGACAGGGGAAATGAGCAGTTCTTC. Residues: CASSRDRGNEQFF. Variable domain in full (rest from reference TRBV5-8 and TRBJ2-1): EAGVTQSPTHLIKTRGQQATLRCSPISGHTSVYWYQQALGLGLQFLLWYDEGEERNRGNFPPRFSGRQFPNYSSELNVNALELEDSALYLCASSRDRGNEQFFGPGTRLTVL.

J is TRBJ2-3 and V is TRBV13; possible D gene TRBD1, 5 bases. V was trimmed by 4 bases and J by 2 bases, leaving 10 bases between them. This CDR3 contains 14 residues. The germline gives CDR1 PRHDT, CDR2 FYEKMQ (reference sequence). CDR3 bases: TGTGCCAGCAGCTCCACAGGTACCACAGATACGCAGTATTTT. Residues: CASSSTGTTDTQYF. Combining the CDR3 with reference TRBV13 and TRBJ2-3 gives the whole variable domain AAGVIQSPRHLIKEKRETATLKCYPIPRHDTVYWYQQGPGQDPQFLISFYEKMQSDKGSIPDRFSAQQFSDYHSELNMSSLELGDSALYFCASSSTGTTDTQYFGPGTRLTVL.

This chain uses TRBV6-1 with TRBJ2-3; D call uncertain. CDR1 and CDR2 from the germline V gene are MNHNS and SASEGT. CDR3 length: 15 amino acids. V was pared by 0 bases and J by 4 bases, with 11 bases between. CDR3 nucleotide sequence: TGTGCCAGCAGTGAAGCTCCAGATAGGGCAGATACGCAGTATTTT. Amino acid sequence: CASSEAPDRADTQYF.

This clone is classed as medium-sized (0.01 to 0.1%). The chain carries TRBV19 and TRBJ2-7; possibly TRBD1 or TRBD2 for D (5 bases each). Between the trimmed V and J ends, which lost 3 bases and 6 bases, there was a span of 6 bases. CDR1 is LNHDA and CDR2 is SQIVND in the germline V gene (reference sequence). The CDR3 has 11 amino acids. In nucleotides, the CDR3 is TGTGCCAGTAGTATGGGACGCGAGCAGTACTTC. Translation gives CASSMGREQYF.

This chain connects TRBV18 to TRBJ1-3; D is possibly TRBD1 (5 bases). The CDR3 is 15 amino acids. V was cut by 3 bases and J by 2 bases, with 11 bases left in between. CDR1 KGHSH and CDR2 LQKENI come from the germline V gene. The CDR3 protein is CASSPVTEAGNTIYF. CDR3 bases: TGTGCCAGCTCACCCGTGACAGAGGCTGGAAACACCATATATTTT.

CDR3 DNA: TGTGCCAGCAGGGGCAGCTCCTACAATGAGCAGTTCTTC. Its protein is CASRGSSYNEQFF. The chain has TRBV25-1 and TRBJ2-1; no definite D call. V shed 6 bases and J shed 0 bases, with 6 bases lying between them. The germline V gene encodes CDR1 MGHDK and CDR2 SYGVNS. This CDR3 spans 13 amino acids.

This chain links TRBV5-1 with TRBJ1-2; 7 bases map to TRBD1. The germline gives CDR1 SGHRS, CDR2 YFSETQ. The CDR3 spans 14 residues. V dropped 7 bases and J dropped 0; count of bases not matched to a gene: 6. CDR3 nucleotides: TGCGCCAGCCGACCGGGACAGACTAACTATGGCTACACCTTC. It specifies CASRPGQTNYGYTF.